This record concerns one T cell receptor beta chain sequence. The target of this receptor is not known. Qualities for individual bases were not recorded, and no much larger clone is one base off. Genomic DNA was extracted from sorted cells for sequencing of the TCRbeta CDR3 region. TCRbeta CDR3 regions were sequenced using the immunoSEQ Assay. Imported from immuneACCESS, the table was reduced by TCRdb to in-frame sequences with V and J called. These copies leave out some clones; in studies compared against another copy, an unresolved V gene accounts for under half, and the cause of the remainder is not known. For this sample the table gives more than 80,000 clones, of which around nine tenths were detected only once. The leading ten clones occupy roughly 1.6% of the sample. Relative to germline, V is missing 6 bases and J is missing 2 bases, with 20 bases of the junction outside any gene match. From its cysteine to its phenylalanine, the CDR3 spans 20 amino acids. Only the CDR3 portion is preserved as DNA: 60 bases, with reading frame beginning at the first base.

The trial excluded patients who had a history of autoimmune disease or who were on systemic immunosuppression. Peripheral blood for TCR sequencing was collected from all dose cohorts at baseline, on cycle 4 day 1, and on cycle 7 day 1. Samples were obtained from an open-label, multicenter, first-in-human phase I dose-escalation trial of ivuxolimab. Adults with locally advanced or metastatic melanoma, renal cell carcinoma, hepatocellular carcinoma or head and neck squamous cell carcinoma were enrolled in the trial. Before TCR sequencing, CD4+ T cells and CD8+ T cells were sorted from peripheral blood as separate populations. This sample stems from a study of OX40 agonist ivuxolimab in advanced cancers. Turning to the overall study: Ivuxolimab was a fully human IgG2 agonistic monoclonal antibody targeting the costimulatory receptor OX40 (CD134). Intravenous ivuxolimab was administered to patients every 2 weeks at six dose levels: 0.01, 0.1, 0.3, 1.5, 3 and 10 mg/kg. Of the approximately 54 dose-escalation patients, hepatocellular carcinoma was present in roughly 19, melanoma in roughly 15, renal cell carcinoma in 9 and head and neck cancer in 9. The dose-escalation cohort was roughly 83% male with a mean age of about 54 years, ranging from about 20 to 85. Patients were allowed to have had prior anti-PD-1, anti-PD-L1 or anti-CTLA-4 therapy, and 40% to 45% of the dose-escalation patients had been treated with checkpoint inhibitors. Partial responses occurred in three dose-escalation patients: two with cutaneous melanoma and one with hepatocellular carcinoma. The point of sequencing TCRbeta in the periphery was to test whether ivuxolimab changed TCR sequence diversity and drove clonal T-cell expansion. The monotherapy dose-escalation portion (N ≈ 50 patients) of the phase I ivuxolimab trial is reported in the paper. What the study reported, not specific to this receptor: In the 0.1-3.0 mg/kg groups, partial responders had among the lowest normalized peripheral clonal expansion, particularly in CD8+ T cells. At doses of 0.1 to 3.0 mg/kg, clonal expansion of both CD4+ and CD8+ T cells in blood was seen between baseline and week 6. On average, CD8+ T cells showed more expanded clones than CD4+ T cells after ivuxolimab. Which antigens the clonally expanded peripheral T cells were specific for was not determined. Low levels of normalized T-cell clonal expansion were also seen in some nonresponding patients.

The sequenced sample was CD4+ or CD8+ T cells sorted from blood, obtained in a trial of the OX40 agonist ivuxolimab. This clonotype originated in an adult with an advanced solid tumor such as melanoma, head and neck, liver or kidney cancer. The chain is encoded by TRBV23-1 joined to TRBJ2-7, and 12 junctional nucleotides match TRBD1. TRBV23-1 has ORF status, its function being uncertain. The CDR3 region has the sequence CASRKGQGAKTARVTYEQYF. The DNA sequence is as follows: TGCGCCAGCAGGAAGGGACAGGGGGCAAAAACAGCTCGGGTTACCTACGAGCAGTACTTC.